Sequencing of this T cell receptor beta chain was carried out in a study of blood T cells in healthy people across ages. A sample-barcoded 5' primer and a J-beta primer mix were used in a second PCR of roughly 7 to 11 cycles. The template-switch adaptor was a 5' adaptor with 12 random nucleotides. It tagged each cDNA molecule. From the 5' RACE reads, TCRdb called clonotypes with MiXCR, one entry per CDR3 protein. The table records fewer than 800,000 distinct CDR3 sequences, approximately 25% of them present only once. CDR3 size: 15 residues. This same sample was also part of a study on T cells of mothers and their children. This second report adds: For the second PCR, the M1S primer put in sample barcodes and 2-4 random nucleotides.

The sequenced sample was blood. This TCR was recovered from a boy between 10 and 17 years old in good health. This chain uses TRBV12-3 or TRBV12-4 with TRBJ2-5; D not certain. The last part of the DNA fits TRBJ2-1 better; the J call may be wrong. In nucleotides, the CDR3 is TGTGCCAGTGCGTCCCTAGGGATGTCCTACAATGAGCAGTTCTTC. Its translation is CASASLGMSYNEQFF.